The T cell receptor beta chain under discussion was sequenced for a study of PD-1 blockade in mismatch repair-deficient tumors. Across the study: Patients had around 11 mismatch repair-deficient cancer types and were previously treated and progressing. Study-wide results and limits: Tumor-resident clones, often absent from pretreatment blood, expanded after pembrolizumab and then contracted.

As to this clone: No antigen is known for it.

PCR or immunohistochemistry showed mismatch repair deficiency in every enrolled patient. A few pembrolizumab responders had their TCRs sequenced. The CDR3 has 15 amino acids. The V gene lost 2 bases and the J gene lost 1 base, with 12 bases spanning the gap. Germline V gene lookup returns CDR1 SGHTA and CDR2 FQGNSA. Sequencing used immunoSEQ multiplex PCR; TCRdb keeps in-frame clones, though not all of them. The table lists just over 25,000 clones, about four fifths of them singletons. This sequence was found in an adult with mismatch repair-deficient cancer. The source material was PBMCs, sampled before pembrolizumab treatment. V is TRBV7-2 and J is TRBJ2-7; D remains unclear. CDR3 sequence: CASSLMADPSYEQYF. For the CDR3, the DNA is TGTGCCAGCAGCTTAATGGCAGATCCTTCCTACGAGCAGTACTTC.